This TCR beta chain was retrieved from a study of cytomegalovirus exposure and HLA in healthy donors. The PCR was carried out with 60 Vbeta primers and 13 Jbeta primers. Sequenced by immunoSEQ multiplex PCR; TCRdb stores in-frame clones only, minus some. The sample has over 65,000 clones; over 70% are singletons. Note on this clone: Its target is not known.

All donors participated as healthy donors of bone marrow. The CDR3 is 15 residues long. Per germline, CDR1 SGHRS and CDR2 YFSETQ. Trimming cost V 2 bases and J 1 base, with 12 bases left between them. Findings of the study overall: Diagnosis of cytomegalovirus status made by the classifier reportedly showed high specificity and sensitivity. Data from an earlier analysis indicated that most TCR beta V segments were productive either about 90% or about 30% of the time.

The sequenced sample consisted of PBMCs. The TCR originated in a woman in her 40s in good health and CMV-seronegative. This rearrangement joins TRBV5-1 to TRBJ1-1; no reliable D call. CDR3 sequence (DNA): TGCGCCAGCAGCTTTCAGGCAGATTCGAACACTGAAGCTTTCTTT. This codes for CASSFQADSNTEAFF.